Included here is one T cell receptor beta chain sequence, with context. V lost 0 bases to trimming and J lost 5 bases; unmatched junction nucleotides: 10. CDR3 length: 18 amino acids. Per the germline V gene, CDR1 is GTSNPN and CDR2 is SVGIG (reference sequence). Extraction of RNA preceded its reverse transcription into cDNA, which served as the sequencing template. Repertoires were generated with immunoSEQ multiplex PCR, while TCRdb's copy carries only in-frame clones and drops some. The repertoire consists of about 190,000 clones, with less than 65% occurring once and the leading ten covering around 4%. These data originate in a study of CD8+ T cells in alopecia areata. This sample's treatment: oral pan-JAK inhibitor, 5-10 mg twice daily.

The material was CD4+ T cells sorted from blood, obtained at week 4, from a patient treated with tofacitinib. The chain recombines TRBV30 with TRBJ2-2; TRBD2 matches 12 bases. The TCR was taken from a human donor with alopecia areata. DNA of the CDR3: TGTGCCTGGAGTGTACCCCGGACTAGCGGGGTTCGGACCGGGGAGCTGTTTTTT. This encodes CAWSVPRTSGVRTGELFF.